These T cell receptor beta chains were read from a single sample in a study of memory CD4+ T cells and cytomegalovirus serostatus. Only in-frame clones appear in the TCRdb table, and some are missing; sequencing was by immunoSEQ multiplex PCR. The sample has roughly 50,000 clones; 70% to 80% are singletons. Sequencing was carried out using memory CD4+ T cells from blood. Source of these receptors: an adult in good health and CMV-seronegative. Both conserved end residues are part of each CDR3. A D gene is named only where the DNA matches it firmly. Not all rows give a size; the values are once, few, many and, for expanded clones, a class.

size | D | J | V | CDR3 | DNA
NA | NA | TRBJ1-6 | TRBV9 | CASSVDVHSPLHF | TGTGCCAGCAGCGTAGATGTACATTCACCCCTCCACTTT
medium-sized | TRBD1 | TRBJ1-2 | TRBV29-1 | CSGIDPGQGRGGYTF | TGCAGCGGTATCGATCCGGGACAGGGGCGGGGTGGCTACACCTTC
NA | NA | TRBJ2-2 | TRBV7-2 | CASSPSRFNTGELFF | TGTGCCAGCAGCCCTAGCCGCTTCAACACCGGGGAGCTGTTTTTT
NA | NA | TRBJ1-2 | TRBV5-1 | CASSLAPGFIDGYTF | TGCGCCAGCAGCTTGGCCCCAGGGTTCATCGATGGCTACACCTTC
few | NA | TRBJ1-5 | TRBV7-2 | CASSREGTGRGNQPQHF | TGTGCCAGCAGCCGCGAGGGTACAGGGAGAGGCAATCAGCCCCAGCATTTT
NA | TRBD1 | TRBJ1-2 | TRBV7-9 | CASSTGTGAPLWGYTF | TGTGCCAGCAGCACCGGGACAGGGGCGCCTTTATGGGGCTACACCTTC
NA | TRBD2 | TRBJ2-5 | TRBV9 | CASSVDRGGETQYF | TGTGCCAGCAGCGTAGACCGGGGGGGAGAGACCCAGTACTTC
medium-sized | NA | TRBJ2-1 | TRBV7-9 | CASSLDLRRNEQFF | TGTGCCAGCAGCTTAGACCTCAGAAGGAATGAGCAGTTCTTC
NA | TRBD2 | TRBJ2-2 | TRBV5-1 | CASSSVAGITGELFF | TGCGCCAGCAGCTCGGTAGCGGGAATTACCGGGGAGCTGTTTTTT
NA | NA | TRBJ1-1 | TRBV28 | CASYGVRTEAFF | TGTGCCAGCTACGGGGTTCGCACTGAAGCTTTCTTT
NA | NA | TRBJ1-3 | TRBV7-3 | CASSPPGSGNTIYF | TGTGCCAGCAGCCCCCCGGGCTCTGGAAACACCATATATTTT
NA | TRBD1 | TRBJ1-1 | TRBV6-6 | CASSYETGGLAFF | TGTGCCAGCAGTTACGAGACAGGGGGCTTGGCTTTCTTT
few | NA | TRBJ2-3 | TRBV5-6 | CASSLAASSYTDTQYF | TGTGCCAGCAGCTTGGCGGCGTCGAGCTACACAGATACGCAGTATTTT
NA | NA | TRBJ1-3 | TRBV4-3 | CASSQYFDFSGNTIYF | TGCGCCAGCAGCCAATACTTCGACTTCTCTGGAAACACCATATATTTT
NA | NA | TRBJ1-2 | TRBV4-3 | CASSQAGRNFNGYTF | TGCGCCAGCAGCCAAGCAGGCAGAAATTTTAATGGCTACACCTTC
NA | TRBD1 | TRBJ2-3 | TRBV7-9 | CASSVLTGSKADTQYF | TGTGCCAGCAGCGTTTTGACAGGGTCCAAGGCGGATACGCAGTATTTT
NA | NA | TRBJ1-1 | TRBV30 | CAWSVIGGNTEAFF | TGTGCCTGGAGTGTAATTGGAGGGAACACTGAAGCTTTCTTT
NA | TRBD1 | TRBJ1-5 | TRBV10-2 | CASSEGQGGGQPQHF | TGCGCCAGCAGTGAAGGACAGGGAGGAGGGCAGCCCCAGCATTTT
few | TRBD2 | TRBJ2-1 | TRBV27 | CASSRTSGTVKDEQFF | TGTGCCAGCAGTAGGACTAGCGGGACTGTTAAGGATGAGCAGTTCTTC
NA | TRBD1 | TRBJ1-2 | TRBV18 | CASLKTGQGNSGYTF | TGTGCCAGCTTGAAAACGGGACAGGGGAACAGCGGCTACACCTTC
NA | NA | TRBJ1-3 | TRBV7-8 | CASSFAGTYDSGNTIYF | TGTGCCAGCAGCTTCGCCGGGACCTATGACTCTGGAAACACCATATATTTT
NA | NA | TRBJ2-7 | TRBV19 | CASNRVPGTNYEQYF | TGTGCCAGTAATCGTGTTCCAGGGACAAATTACGAGCAGTACTTC
NA | NA | TRBJ2-7 | TRBV5-5 | CASSETRTGLKLYEQYF | TGTGCCAGCAGCGAAACTAGAACTGGACTTAAACTATACGAGCAGTACTTC
NA | TRBD1 | TRBJ2-2 | TRBV2 | CASSEFYGQGDTGELFF | TGTGCCAGCAGTGAGTTTTATGGGCAGGGGGACACCGGGGAGCTGTTTTTT
NA | NA | TRBJ1-1 | TRBV2 | CASSGQVNTEAFF | TGTGCCAGCAGTGGGCAGGTAAACACTGAAGCTTTCTTT
once | NA | TRBJ1-2 | TRBV7-8 | CASSSGQNYGYTF | TGTGCCAGCAGCTCCGGACAGAACTATGGCTACACCTTC
few | NA | TRBJ2-1 | TRBV5-1 | CASRSSLGFNEQFF | TGCGCCAGCAGGTCATCCCTAGGGTTCAATGAGCAGTTCTTC
NA | NA | TRBJ1-1 | TRBV5-1 | CASSLVYAAAEAFF | TGCGCCAGCAGCTTGGTTTACGCGGCGGCTGAAGCTTTCTTT
NA | NA | TRBJ2-6 | TRBV9 | CASRGSGANVLTF | TGTGCCAGCAGAGGGTCTGGGGCCAACGTCCTGACTTTC
NA | NA | TRBJ2-5 | TRBV2 | CASSGGRVYETQYF | TGTGCCAGCAGTGGGGGTCGGGTCTATGAGACCCAGTACTTC
NA | NA | TRBJ2-2 | TRBV30 | CAWISARDGELFF | TGTGCCTGGATATCGGCTAGAGACGGGGAGCTGTTTTTT
NA | NA | TRBJ2-1 | TRBV29-1 | CSVDHPGSRLYNEQFF | TGCAGCGTTGATCACCCGGGGAGTCGCCTTTACAATGAGCAGTTCTTC
NA | NA | TRBJ2-7 | TRBV28 | CASSLGRESSYEQYF | TGTGCCAGCAGTTTAGGTAGGGAGAGCTCCTACGAGCAGTACTTC
NA | TRBD1 | TRBJ2-5 | TRBV28 | CASGTQGETQYF | TGTGCCAGCGGGACACAGGGGGAGACCCAGTACTTC
once | TRBD1 | TRBJ1-3 | TRBV7-6 | CASSLVGGQGIGNTIYF | TGTGCCAGCAGCTTAGTGGGGGGACAGGGAATCGGAAACACCATATATTTT
NA | TRBD1 | TRBJ1-6 | TRBV6-1 | CASSDLGQGFKKYNSPLHF | TGTGCCAGCAGTGATTTGGGACAGGGCTTCAAAAAATATAATTCACCCCTCCACTTT
few | NA | TRBJ1-1 | TRBV2 | CASRSDFLGNTEAFF | TGTGCCAGCCGGTCGGATTTCTTGGGGAACACTGAAGCTTTCTTT
NA | NA | TRBJ1-4 | TRBV4-3 | CASSQASPAGNEKLFF | TGCGCCAGCAGCCAAGCTTCCCCAGCCGGTAATGAAAAACTGTTTTTT
NA | NA | TRBJ1-2 | TRBV2 | CASPSEGSSGEYGYTF | TGTGCCAGCCCATCAGAGGGCTCATCTGGCGAATATGGCTACACCTTC
NA | TRBD2 | TRBJ2-1 | TRBV18 | CASSPLNGRGSSYNEQFF | TGTGCCAGCTCACCACTTAACGGGAGGGGGAGCTCCTACAATGAGCAGTTCTTC
NA | NA | TRBJ1-6 | TRBV28 | CASSLGGASSPLHF | TGTGCCAGCAGTTTGGGGGGGGCTAGTTCACCCCTCCACTTT
NA | NA | TRBJ1-6 | TRBV7-9 | CASSPHGPSPLHF | TGTGCCAGCAGCCCCCACGGGCCTTCACCCCTCCACTTT
NA | TRBD2 | TRBJ2-2 | TRBV28 | CASSLPPGGKNTGELFF | TGTGCCAGCAGTTTACCCCCCGGGGGGAAAAACACCGGGGAGCTGTTTTTT
NA | NA | TRBJ1-1 | TRBV7-8 | CASSLALPTEAFF | TGTGCCAGCAGCTTAGCGCTTCCCACTGAAGCTTTCTTT
NA | NA | TRBJ1-5 | TRBV5-5 | CASSGGVDYSNQPQHF | TGTGCCAGCAGTGGGGGGGTTGATTATAGCAATCAGCCCCAGCATTTT
NA | NA | TRBJ2-2 | TRBV28 | CASSLTAVMGGELFF | TGTGCCAGCAGTTTAACTGCGGTGATGGGCGGGGAGCTGTTTTTT
once | NA | TRBJ1-6 | TRBV19 | CASSMGWSGTPLHF | TGTGCCAGTAGTATGGGATGGTCGGGGACACCCCTCCACTTT
NA | TRBD1 | TRBJ2-7 | TRBV19 | CASSRGQGPYEQYF | TGTGCCAGTAGTCGGGGACAGGGCCCCTACGAGCAGTACTTC
NA | NA | TRBJ1-1 | TRBV7-2 | CASSSSQNTEAFF | TGTGCCAGCAGCTCGAGTCAGAACACTGAAGCTTTCTTT
NA | TRBD1 | TRBJ1-5 | TRBV7-9 | CASSQGVINQPQHF | TGTGCCAGCAGTCAGGGGGTTATCAATCAGCCCCAGCATTTT